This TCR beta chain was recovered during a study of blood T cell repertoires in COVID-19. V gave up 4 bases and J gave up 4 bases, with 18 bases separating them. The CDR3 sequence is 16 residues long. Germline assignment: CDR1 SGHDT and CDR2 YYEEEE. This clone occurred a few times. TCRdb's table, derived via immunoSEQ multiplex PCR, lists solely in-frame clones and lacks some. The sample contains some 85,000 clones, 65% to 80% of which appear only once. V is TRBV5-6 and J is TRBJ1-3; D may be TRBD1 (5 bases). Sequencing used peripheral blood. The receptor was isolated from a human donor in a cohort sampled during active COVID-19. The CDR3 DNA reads TGTGCCAGCAGCCTGCTAGGGGAAGGGGAAGGAAACACCATATATTTT. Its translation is CASSLLGEGEGNTIYF.